The text below deals with one TCR beta chain. Clinical history reported by participants formed the basis on which cohorts were assigned. Each recovered donor of Cohort 3 presented with two negative PCRs, clearance, or symptom resolution. This sample is drawn from a study of blood T cell repertoires in COVID-19. Repertoires were generated with immunoSEQ multiplex PCR, while TCRdb's copy carries only in-frame clones and drops some. The profile shows a few hundred thousand clones, roughly 90% of them singletons. Germline CDR1 is PRHDT and CDR2 is FYEKMQ (reference sequence). The CDR3 is 16 amino acids. With 4 bases removed from V and 3 bases from J, the gap between germline ends came to 17 bases.

The sample taken for sequencing was PBMCs or T cells enriched from blood (not recorded which). The clonotype originates from a woman in her 30s who had recovered from COVID-19. The rearrangement joins TRBV13 to TRBJ2-3; possible D gene TRBD2, 6 bases. The CDR3 loop reads CASSSGGGSGTDTQYF. In nucleotides, the CDR3 is TGTGCCAGCAGCTCGGGTGGAGGGTCGGGTACAGATACGCAGTATTTT.